This passage covers 2 T cell receptor beta chains from one sample sequenced in a study of neurological immune-mediated disorders. Time point of the sample: technical triplicate 2. TCRdb redid the calling of the 5' RACE reads with MiXCR, one entry per CDR3 protein. The sample has about 31,000 distinct CDR3 sequences, roughly 14% seen once. Material: CD4+ T cells from blood. The receptor source for this set is a female donor with HTLV-1-associated myelopathy (HAM/TSP).

At least ten counts were recorded for this clonotype. The chain recombines TRBV20-1 with TRBJ2-7, with D perhaps matching TRBD1 (5 bases). Germline V gene data show CDR1 as DFQATT and CDR2 as SNEGSKA (reference sequence). The V end was cut by 3 bases, the J end by 5 bases, with 20 bases between. The CDR3 has 15 residues. Here the CDR3 DNA reads TGCAGTGCTAGCCGCGCCTTGCCCAGGGCCCACGAGCAGTACTTC. Its translation is CSASRALPRAHEQYF.

In this sample, this clonotype turned up many times. V is TRBV7-9 and J is TRBJ2-4, with 8 bases that match TRBD2. CDR3 length: 14 amino acids. CDR1 and CDR2 (germline): SEHNR, FQNEAQ (reference sequence). Unmatched junction bases numbered 4, after V lost 3 bases and J lost 6 bases. The CDR3 protein is CASSFGGAINIQYF. The CDR3 DNA sequence: TGTGCCAGCAGCTTCGGGGGGGCGATAAACATTCAGTACTTC.